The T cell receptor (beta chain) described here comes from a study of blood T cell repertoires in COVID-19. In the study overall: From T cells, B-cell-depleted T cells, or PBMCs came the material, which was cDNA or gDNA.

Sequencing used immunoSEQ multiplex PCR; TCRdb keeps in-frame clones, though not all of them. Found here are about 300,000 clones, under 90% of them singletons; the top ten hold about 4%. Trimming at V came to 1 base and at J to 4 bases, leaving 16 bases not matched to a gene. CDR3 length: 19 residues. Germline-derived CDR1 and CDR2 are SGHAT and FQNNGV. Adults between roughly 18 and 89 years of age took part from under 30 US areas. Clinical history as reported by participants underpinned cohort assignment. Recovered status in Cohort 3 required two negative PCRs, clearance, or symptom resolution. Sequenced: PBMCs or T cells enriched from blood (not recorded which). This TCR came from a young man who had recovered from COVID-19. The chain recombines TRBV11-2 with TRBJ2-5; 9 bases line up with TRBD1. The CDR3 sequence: CASSLVRSWGTGYLETQYF. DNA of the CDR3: TGTGCCAGCAGCTTAGTTCGGTCTTGGGGGACAGGGTATTTAGAGACCCAGTACTTC.